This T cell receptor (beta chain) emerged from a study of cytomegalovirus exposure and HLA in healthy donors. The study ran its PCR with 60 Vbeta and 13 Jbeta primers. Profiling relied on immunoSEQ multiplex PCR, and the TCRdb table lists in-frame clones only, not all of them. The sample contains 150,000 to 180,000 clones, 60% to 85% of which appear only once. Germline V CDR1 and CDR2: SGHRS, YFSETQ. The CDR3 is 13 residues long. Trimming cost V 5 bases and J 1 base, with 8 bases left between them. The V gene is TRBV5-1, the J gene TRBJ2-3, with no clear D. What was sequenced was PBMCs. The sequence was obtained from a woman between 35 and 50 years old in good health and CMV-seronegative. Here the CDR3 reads CASRSYGTDTQYF. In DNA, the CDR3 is TGCGCCAGCAGAAGCTACGGCACAGATACGCAGTATTTT.